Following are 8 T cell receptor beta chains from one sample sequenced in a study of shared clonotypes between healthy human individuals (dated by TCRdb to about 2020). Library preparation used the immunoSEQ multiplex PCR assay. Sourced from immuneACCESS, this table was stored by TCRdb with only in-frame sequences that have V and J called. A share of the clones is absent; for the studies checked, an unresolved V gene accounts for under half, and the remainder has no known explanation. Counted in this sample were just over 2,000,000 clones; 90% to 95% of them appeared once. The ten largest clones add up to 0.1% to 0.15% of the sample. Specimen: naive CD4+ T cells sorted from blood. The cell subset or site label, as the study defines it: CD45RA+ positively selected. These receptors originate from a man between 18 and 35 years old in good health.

The CDR3: CASSLGGTPQETQYF. The CDR3 DNA reads TGTGCCAGCAGCTTAGGTGGGACACCCCAAGAGACCCAGTACTTC. The chain couples TRBV7-9 to TRBJ2-5, with D possibly TRBD1 on 6 matching bases. This CDR3 is 15 amino acids long. Germline CDR1 is SEHNR and CDR2 is FQNEAQ (reference sequence). The ends were cut back, 1 base at V and 1 base at J, with 10 bases in the middle.

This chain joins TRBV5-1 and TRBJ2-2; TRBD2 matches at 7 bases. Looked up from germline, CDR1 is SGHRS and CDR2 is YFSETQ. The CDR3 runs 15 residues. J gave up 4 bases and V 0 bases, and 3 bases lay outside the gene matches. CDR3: CASSLVPSGTGELFF. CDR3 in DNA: TGCGCCAGCAGCTTGGTCCCTAGCGGCACCGGGGAGCTGTTTTTT.

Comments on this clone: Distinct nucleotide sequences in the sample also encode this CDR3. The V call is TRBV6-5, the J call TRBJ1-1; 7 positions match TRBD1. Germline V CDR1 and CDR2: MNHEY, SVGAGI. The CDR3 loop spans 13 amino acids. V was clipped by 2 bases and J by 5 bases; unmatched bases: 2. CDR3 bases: TGTGCCAGCAGTTACGACAGGGTAACTGAAGCTTTCTTT. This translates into CASSYDRVTEAFF.

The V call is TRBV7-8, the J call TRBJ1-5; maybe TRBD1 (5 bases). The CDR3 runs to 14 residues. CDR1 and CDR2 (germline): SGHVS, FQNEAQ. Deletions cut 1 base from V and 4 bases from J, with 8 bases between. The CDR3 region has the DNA TGTGCCAGCAGCTTAGGGGACGGTAATCAGCCCCAGCATTTT. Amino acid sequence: CASSLGDGNQPQHF. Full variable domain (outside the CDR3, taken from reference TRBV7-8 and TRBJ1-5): GAGVSQSPRYKVAKRGQDVALRCDPISGHVSLFWYQQALGQGPEFLTYFQNEAQLDKSGLPSDRFFAERPEGSVSTLKIQRTQQEDSAVYLCASSLGDGNQPQHFGDGTRLSIL.

CDR3 in amino acids: CASTRGQSRETQYF. DNA of the CDR3: TGTGCCAGCACCAGGGGACAGTCTAGGGAGACCCAGTACTTC. V usage is TRBV9 and J usage is TRBJ2-5, with 7 bases matching TRBD1. Trimming took 6 bases from V and 5 from J; bases not matched to a gene: 10. Looked up from germline, CDR1 is SGDLS and CDR2 is YYNGEE. The CDR3 runs 14 residues.

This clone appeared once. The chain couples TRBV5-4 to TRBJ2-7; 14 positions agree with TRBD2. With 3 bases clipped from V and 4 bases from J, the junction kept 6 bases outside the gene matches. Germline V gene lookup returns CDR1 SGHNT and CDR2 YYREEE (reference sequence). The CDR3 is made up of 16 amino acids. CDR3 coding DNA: TGTGCCAGCAGCTCACCGGGACTAGCGGGAGTGTACGAGCAGTACTTC. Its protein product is CASSSPGLAGVYEQYF.

CDR3 bases: TGTGCCAGCAGTTACTCTCAGGGATCTGGCTACACCTTC. As protein: CASSYSQGSGYTF. This chain connects TRBV6-5 to TRBJ1-2, with D maybe TRBD1 (5 bases). The CDR3 is 13 residues long. Trimming removed 0 bases at V and 7 bases at J, with 9 bases between. From germline, CDR1 is MNHEY and CDR2 SVGAGI.

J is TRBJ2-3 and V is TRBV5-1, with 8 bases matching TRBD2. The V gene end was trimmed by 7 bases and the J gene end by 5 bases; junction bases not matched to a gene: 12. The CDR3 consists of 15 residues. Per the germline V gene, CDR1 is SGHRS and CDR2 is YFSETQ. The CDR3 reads CASRPLGGEGDTQYF. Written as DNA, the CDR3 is TGCGCCAGCCGCCCCCTCGGGGGGGAGGGAGATACGCAGTATTTT.